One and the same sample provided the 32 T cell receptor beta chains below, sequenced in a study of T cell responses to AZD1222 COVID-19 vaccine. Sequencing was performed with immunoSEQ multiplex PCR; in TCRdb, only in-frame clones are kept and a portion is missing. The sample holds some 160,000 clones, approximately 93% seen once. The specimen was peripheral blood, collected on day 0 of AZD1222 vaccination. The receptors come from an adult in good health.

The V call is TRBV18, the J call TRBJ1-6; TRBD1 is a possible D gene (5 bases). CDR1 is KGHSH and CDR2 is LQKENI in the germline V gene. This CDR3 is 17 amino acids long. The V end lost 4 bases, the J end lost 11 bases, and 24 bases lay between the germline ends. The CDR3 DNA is TGTGCCAGCTCACGTGAATACTCCGGGACCAGAATAACACCCCTCCACTTT. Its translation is CASSREYSGTRITPLHF.

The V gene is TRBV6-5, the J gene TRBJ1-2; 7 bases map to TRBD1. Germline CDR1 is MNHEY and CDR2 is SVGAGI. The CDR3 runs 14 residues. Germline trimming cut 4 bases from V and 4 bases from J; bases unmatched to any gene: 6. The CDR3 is CASSSTGQSYGYTF. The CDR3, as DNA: TGTGCCAGCAGTTCCACGGGACAGTCCTATGGCTACACCTTC.

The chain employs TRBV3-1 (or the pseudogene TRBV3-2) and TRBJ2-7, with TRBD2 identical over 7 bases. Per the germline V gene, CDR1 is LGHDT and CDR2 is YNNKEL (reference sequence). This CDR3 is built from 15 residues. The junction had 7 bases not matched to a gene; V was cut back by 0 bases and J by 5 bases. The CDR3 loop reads CASSQEGGVGNEQYF. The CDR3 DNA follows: TGTGCCAGCAGCCAAGAGGGGGGGGTGGGTAACGAGCAGTACTTC.

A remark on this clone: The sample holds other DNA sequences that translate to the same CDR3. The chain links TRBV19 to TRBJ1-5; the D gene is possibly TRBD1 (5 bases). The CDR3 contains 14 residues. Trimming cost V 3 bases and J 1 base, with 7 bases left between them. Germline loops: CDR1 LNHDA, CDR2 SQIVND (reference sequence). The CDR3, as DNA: TGTGCCAGTAGTATCCGGGACAGCAATCAGCCCCAGCATTTT. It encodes CASSIRDSNQPQHF.

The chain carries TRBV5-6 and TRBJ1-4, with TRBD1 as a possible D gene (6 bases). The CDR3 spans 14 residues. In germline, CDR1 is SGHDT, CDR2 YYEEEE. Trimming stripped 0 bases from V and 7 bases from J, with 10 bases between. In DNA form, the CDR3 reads TGTGCCAGCAGCTTGGGTCAGGGGCTTGAAAAACTGTTTTTT. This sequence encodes CASSLGQGLEKLFF.

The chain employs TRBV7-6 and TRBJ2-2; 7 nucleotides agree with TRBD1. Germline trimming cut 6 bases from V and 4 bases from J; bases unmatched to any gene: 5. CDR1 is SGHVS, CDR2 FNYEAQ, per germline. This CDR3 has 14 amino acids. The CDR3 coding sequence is TGTGCCAGCAGACGGGACAGTATCACCGGGGAGCTGTTTTTT. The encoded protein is CASRRDSITGELFF.

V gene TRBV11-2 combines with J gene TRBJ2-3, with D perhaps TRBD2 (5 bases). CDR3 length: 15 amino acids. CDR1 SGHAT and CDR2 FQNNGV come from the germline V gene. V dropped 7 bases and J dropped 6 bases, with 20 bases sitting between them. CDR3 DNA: TGTGCCAGCACCCCGCTTAGCGTACTGGTCGATACGCAGTATTTT. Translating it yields CASTPLSVLVDTQYF.

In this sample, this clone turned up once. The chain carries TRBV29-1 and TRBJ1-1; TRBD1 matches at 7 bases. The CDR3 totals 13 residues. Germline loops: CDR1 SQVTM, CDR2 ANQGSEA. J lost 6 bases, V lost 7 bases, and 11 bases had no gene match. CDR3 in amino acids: CSGTTGRSPEAFF. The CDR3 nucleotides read TGCAGCGGAACGACAGGGCGGAGCCCTGAAGCTTTCTTT.

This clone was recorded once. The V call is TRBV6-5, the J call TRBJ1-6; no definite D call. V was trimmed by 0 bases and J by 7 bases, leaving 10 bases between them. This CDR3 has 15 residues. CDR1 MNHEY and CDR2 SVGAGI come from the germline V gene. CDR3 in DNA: TGTGCCAGCAGTTACTCGATTTTCTTGAATTCACCCCTCCACTTT. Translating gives CASSYSIFLNSPLHF.

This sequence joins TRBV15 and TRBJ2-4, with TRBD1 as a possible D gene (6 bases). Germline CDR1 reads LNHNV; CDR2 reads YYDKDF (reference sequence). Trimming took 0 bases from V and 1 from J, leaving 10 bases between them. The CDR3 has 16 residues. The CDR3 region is CATSRDTGLAKNIQYF. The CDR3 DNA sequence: TGTGCCACCAGCAGAGATACAGGGTTGGCCAAAAACATTCAGTACTTC. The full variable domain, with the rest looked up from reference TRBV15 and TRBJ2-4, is DAMVIQNPRYQVTQFGKPVTLSCSQTLNHNVMYWYQQKSSQAPKLLFHYYDKDFNNEADTPDNFQSRRPNTSFCFLDIRSPGLGDTAMYLCATSRDTGLAKNIQYFGAGTRLSVL.

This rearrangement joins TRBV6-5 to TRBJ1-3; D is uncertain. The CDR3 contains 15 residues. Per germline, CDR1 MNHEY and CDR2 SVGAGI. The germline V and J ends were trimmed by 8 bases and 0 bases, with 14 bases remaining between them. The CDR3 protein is CASGVSWRSGNTIYF. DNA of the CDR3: TGTGCCAGCGGGGTTTCTTGGCGCTCTGGAAACACCATATATTTT.

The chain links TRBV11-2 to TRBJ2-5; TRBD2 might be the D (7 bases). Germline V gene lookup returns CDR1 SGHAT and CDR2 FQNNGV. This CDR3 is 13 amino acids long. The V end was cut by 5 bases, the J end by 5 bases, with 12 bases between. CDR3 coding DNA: TGTGCCAGCAGCCGGGGGGCCCCGGAGACCCAGTACTTC. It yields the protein CASSRGAPETQYF.

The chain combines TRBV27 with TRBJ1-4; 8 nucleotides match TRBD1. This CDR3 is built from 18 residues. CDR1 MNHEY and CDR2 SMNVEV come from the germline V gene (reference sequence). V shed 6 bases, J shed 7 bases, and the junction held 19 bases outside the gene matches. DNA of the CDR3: TGTGCCAGCAGCCCGACAGGGGCAGGTGTTGTGGTTGCTGAAAAACTGTTTTTT. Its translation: CASSPTGAGVVVAEKLFF.

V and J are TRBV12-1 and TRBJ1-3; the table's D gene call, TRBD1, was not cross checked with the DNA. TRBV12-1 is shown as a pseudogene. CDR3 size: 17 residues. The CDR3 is CASSLFTGEDSGNTIYF. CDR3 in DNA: TGTGCCAGCAGCTTGTTTACAGGGGAAGACTCTGGAAACACCATATATTTT.

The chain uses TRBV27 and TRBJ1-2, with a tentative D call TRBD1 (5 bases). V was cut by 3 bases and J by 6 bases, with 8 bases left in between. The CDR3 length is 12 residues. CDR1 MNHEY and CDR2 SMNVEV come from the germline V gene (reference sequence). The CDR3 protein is CASSLRGHGYTF. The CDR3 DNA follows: TGTGCCAGCAGTTTGCGGGGCCATGGCTACACCTTC.

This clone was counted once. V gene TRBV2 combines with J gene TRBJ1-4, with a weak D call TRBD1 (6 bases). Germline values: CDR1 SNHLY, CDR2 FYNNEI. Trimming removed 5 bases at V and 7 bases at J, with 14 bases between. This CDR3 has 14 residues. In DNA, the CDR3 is TGTGCCAGCAGTCCGGGACACGGGAGTGAAAAACTGTTTTTT. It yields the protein CASSPGHGSEKLFF.

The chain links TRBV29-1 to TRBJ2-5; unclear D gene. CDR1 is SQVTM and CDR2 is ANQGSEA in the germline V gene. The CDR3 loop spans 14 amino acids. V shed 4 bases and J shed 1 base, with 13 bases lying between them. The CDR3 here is CSVGVRRTQETQYF. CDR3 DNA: TGCAGCGTTGGGGTACGAAGAACCCAAGAGACCCAGTACTTC.

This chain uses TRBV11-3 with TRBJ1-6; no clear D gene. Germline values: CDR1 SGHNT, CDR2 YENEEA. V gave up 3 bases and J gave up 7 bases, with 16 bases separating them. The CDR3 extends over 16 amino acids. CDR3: CASSLSIISGNSPLHF. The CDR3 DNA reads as TGTGCCAGCAGCTTGTCCATCATATCGGGGAATTCACCCCTCCACTTT.

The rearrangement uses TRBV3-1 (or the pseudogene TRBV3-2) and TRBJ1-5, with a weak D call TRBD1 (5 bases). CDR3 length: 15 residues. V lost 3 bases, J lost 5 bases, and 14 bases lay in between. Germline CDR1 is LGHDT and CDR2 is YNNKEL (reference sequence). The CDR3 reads CASSQARGVHQPQHF. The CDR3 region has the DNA TGTGCCAGCAGCCAGGCCCGGGGGGTCCATCAGCCCCAGCATTTT.

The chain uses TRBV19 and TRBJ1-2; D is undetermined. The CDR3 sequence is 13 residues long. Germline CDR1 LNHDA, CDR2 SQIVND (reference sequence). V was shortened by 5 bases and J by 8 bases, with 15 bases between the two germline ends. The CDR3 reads CASSPSLDFGYTF. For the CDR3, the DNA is TGTGCCAGTAGTCCTTCACTGGATTTCGGCTACACCTTC.

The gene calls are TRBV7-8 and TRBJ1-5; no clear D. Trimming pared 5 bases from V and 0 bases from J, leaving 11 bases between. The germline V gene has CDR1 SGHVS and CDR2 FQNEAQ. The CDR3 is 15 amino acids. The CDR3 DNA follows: TGTGCCAGCAGCCCCCGTGTTCATAGCAATCAGCCCCAGCATTTT. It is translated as CASSPRVHSNQPQHF.

CDR3 coding DNA: TGTGCCAGCAGCCGCAATCCACTCGGGGCGGCCAACTACAATGAGCAGTTCTTC. Its protein product is CASSRNPLGAANYNEQFF. The chain links TRBV7-2 to TRBJ2-1; possibly TRBD1 or TRBD2 for D (5 bases each). The germline gives CDR1 SGHTA, CDR2 FQGNSA. The CDR3 totals 18 residues. V shed 5 bases and J shed 3 bases, with 23 bases lying between them. The whole variable domain, filled in from reference TRBV7-2 and TRBJ2-1, reads GAGVSQSPSNKVTEKGKDVELRCDPISGHTALYWYRQSLGQGLEFLIYFQGNSAPDKSGLPSDRFSAERTGGSVSTLTIQRTQQEDSAVYLCASSRNPLGAANYNEQFFGPGTRLTVL.

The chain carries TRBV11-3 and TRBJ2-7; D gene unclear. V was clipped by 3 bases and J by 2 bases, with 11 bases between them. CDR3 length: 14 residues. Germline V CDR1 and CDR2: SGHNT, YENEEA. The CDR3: CASSFRLGTYEQYF. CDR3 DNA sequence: TGTGCCAGCAGCTTTCGTTTAGGGACCTACGAGCAGTACTTC.

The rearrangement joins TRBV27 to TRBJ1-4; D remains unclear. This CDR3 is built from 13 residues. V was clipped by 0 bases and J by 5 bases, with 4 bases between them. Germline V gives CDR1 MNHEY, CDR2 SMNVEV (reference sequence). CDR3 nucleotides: TGTGCCAGCAGTTTATCGGAAAATGAAAAACTGTTTTTT. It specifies CASSLSENEKLFF. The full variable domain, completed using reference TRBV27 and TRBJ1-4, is EAQVTQNPRYLITVTGKKLTVTCSQNMNHEYMSWYRQDPGLGLRQIYYSMNVEVTDKGDVPEGYKVSRKEKRNFPLILESPSPNQTSLYFCASSLSENEKLFFGSGTQLSVL.

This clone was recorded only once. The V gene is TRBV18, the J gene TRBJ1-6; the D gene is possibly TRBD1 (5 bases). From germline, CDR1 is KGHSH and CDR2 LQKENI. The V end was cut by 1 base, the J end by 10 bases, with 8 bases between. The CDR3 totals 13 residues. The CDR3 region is CASSPLRGSPLHF. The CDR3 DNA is TGTGCCAGCTCACCACTCCGGGGGTCACCCCTCCACTTT.

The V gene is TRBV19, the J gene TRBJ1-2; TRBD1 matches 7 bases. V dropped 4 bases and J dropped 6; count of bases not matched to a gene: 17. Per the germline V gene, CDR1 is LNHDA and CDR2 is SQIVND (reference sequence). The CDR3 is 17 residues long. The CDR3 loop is CASSTSPTQGPWDGYTF. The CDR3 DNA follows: TGTGCCAGTAGTACCTCCCCTACACAGGGGCCCTGGGATGGCTACACCTTC.

The CDR3 protein is CASSPTGTGYPEQYF. Written as DNA, the CDR3 is TGCGCCAGCAGCCCTACCGGGACAGGGTACCCCGAGCAGTACTTC. V gene TRBV5-1 combines with J gene TRBJ2-7, with 9 bases that match TRBD1. CDR3 size: 15 residues. J gave up 6 bases and V 4 bases, and 11 bases lay outside the gene matches. CDR1 SGHRS and CDR2 YFSETQ come from the germline V gene.

This CDR3 reads CASSQANRDGYTF. The CDR3 nucleotides are TGTGCCAGCAGCCAGGCGAACAGGGATGGCTACACCTTC. This sequence joins TRBV4-2 and TRBJ1-2; perhaps TRBD1 as D (6 bases). The CDR3 loop spans 13 amino acids. Trimming took 3 bases from V and 6 from J, leaving 11 bases between them. The germline V gene has CDR1 LGHNA and CDR2 YNFKEQ.

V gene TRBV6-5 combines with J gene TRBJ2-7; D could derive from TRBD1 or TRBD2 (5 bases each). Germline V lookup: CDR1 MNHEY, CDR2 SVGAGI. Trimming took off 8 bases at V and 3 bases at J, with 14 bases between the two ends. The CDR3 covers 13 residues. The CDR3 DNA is TGTGCCAGCGCTAGGGACGGAAGCTACGAGCAGTACTTC. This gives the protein CASARDGSYEQYF.

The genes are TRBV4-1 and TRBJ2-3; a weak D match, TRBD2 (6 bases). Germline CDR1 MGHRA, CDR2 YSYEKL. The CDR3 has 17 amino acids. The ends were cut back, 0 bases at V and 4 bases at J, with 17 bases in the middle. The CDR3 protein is CASSQDLTSLFADTQYF. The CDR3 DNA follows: TGCGCCAGCAGCCAAGATCTCACTAGCTTGTTCGCAGATACGCAGTATTTT.

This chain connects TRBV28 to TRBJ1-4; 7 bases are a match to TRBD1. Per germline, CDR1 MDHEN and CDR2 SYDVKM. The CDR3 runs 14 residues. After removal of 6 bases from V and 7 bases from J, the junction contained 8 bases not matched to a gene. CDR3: CASSRTGEREKLFF. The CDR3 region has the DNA TGTGCCAGCAGCCGTACAGGGGAGCGTGAAAAACTGTTTTTT.

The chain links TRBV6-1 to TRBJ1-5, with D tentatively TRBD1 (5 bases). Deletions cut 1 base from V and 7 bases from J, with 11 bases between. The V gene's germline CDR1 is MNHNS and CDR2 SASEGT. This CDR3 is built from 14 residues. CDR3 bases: TGTGCCAGCAGTGAAGGCGGGGCACTACAGCCCCAGCATTTT. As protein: CASSEGGALQPQHF.